This T cell receptor (beta chain) was captured in a study of Ad26.COV2.S vaccination and SARS-CoV-2 variants. CDR3 length equals 18 residues. Trimming removed 4 bases from V and 1 base from J; junction bases left unmatched: 6. CDR1 is MGHRA and CDR2 is YSYEKL in the germline V gene. This clone was recorded once. Assay: immunoSEQ multiplex PCR; the TCRdb copy retains only in-frame clones and omits some. The sample consists of fewer than 600,000 clones, around 89% of them appearing once. As for treatment: roughly 18 received Ad26.COV2.S at low or high dose, single or two shots; about 5 received placebo; per-sample allocation not given. Samples came from day 63 after the first vaccine or placebo injection.

The sequencing used peripheral blood, collected in a trial of Ad26.COV2.S vaccine versus placebo. This chain connects TRBV4-1 to TRBJ2-6, with TRBD1 matching over 11 bases. This receptor was taken from a person aged 18-65 years who received the Ad26.COV2.S COVID-19 vaccine or a placebo. The CDR3 protein is CASSREGQGVSGANVLTF. CDR3 coding DNA: TGCGCCAGCAGCCGTGAGGGACAGGGGGTATCTGGGGCCAACGTCCTGACTTTC.